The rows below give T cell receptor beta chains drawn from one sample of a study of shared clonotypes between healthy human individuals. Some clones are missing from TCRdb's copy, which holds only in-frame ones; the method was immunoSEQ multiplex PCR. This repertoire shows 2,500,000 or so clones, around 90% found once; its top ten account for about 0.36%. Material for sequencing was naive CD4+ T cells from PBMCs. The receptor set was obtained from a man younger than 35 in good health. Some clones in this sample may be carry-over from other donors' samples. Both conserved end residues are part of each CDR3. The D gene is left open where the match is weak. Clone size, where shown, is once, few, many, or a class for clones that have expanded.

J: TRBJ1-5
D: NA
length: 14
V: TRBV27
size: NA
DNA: TGTGCCAGCAGTCCCAGACAGACTACCTCGCCCCAGCATTTT
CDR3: CASSPRQTTSPQHF

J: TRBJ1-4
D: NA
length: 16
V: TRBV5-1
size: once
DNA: TGCGCCAGCAGCTTGGACCCCACCGGGGGCGTAGAAAAACTGTTTTTT
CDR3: CASSLDPTGGVEKLFF

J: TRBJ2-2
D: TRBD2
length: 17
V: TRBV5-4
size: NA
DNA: TGTGCCAGCAGCTCCGATGGACTAGCGGGTTACACCGGGGAGCTGTTTTTT
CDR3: CASSSDGLAGYTGELFF

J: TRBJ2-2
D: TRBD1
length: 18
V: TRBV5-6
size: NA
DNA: TGTGCCAGCAGCGTAATCCTGCGACAGGGATTAAACACCGGGGAGCTGTTTTTT
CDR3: CASSVILRQGLNTGELFF

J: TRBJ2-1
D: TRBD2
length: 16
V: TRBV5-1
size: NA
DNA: TGCGCCAGCAGCTCATTAGCGGGAGGGGGTAGGGATGAGCAGTTCTTC
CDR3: CASSSLAGGGRDEQFF

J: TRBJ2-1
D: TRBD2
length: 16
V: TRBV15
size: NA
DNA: TGTGCCACCAGCTCGACGACTAGCGGGAATTACAATGAGCAGTTCTTC
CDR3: CATSSTTSGNYNEQFF

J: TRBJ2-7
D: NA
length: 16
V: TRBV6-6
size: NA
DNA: TGTGCCAGCAGTTACTCGACGGGCGGATTCTCCTACGAGCAGTACTTC
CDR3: CASSYSTGGFSYEQYF

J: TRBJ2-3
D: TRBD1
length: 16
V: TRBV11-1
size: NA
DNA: TGTGCCAGCAGCTCGAGGACAGGGGGGAGTACAGATACGCAGTATTTT
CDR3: CASSSRTGGSTDTQYF

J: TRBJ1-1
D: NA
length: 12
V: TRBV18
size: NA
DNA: TGTGCCAGCTCGACCGGGGGGGGATGGGCTTTCTTT
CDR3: CASSTGGGWAFF

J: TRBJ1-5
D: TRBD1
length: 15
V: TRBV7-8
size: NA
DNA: TGTGCCAGCAGCCCACGGGACAGGGTTAGTCAGCCCCAGCATTTT
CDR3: CASSPRDRVSQPQHF

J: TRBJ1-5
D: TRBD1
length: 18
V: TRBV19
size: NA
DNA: TGTGCCAGTAGTACCGCGACAGGGAGCCGGAGGAGCAATCAGCCCCAGCATTTT
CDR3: CASSTATGSRRSNQPQHF

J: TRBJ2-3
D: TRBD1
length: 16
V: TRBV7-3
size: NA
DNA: TGTGCCAGCAGCTTATCGTTGGGACAGCACACAGATACGCAGTATTTT
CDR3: CASSLSLGQHTDTQYF

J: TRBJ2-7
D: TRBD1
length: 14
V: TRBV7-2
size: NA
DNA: TGTGCCAGCAGCTCGAGGACAGGAACCTACGAGCAGTACTTC
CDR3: CASSSRTGTYEQYF

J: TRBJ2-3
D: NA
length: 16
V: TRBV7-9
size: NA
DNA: TGTGCCAGCAGCTCCCCGTGGGTGGCTTCCACAGATACGCAGTATTTT
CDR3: CASSSPWVASTDTQYF

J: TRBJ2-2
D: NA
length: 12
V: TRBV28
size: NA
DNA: TGTGCCAGCAGTTTACGGCCCAGGGAGCTGTTTTTT
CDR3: CASSLRPRELFF

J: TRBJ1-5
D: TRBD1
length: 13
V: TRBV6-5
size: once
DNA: TGTGCCAGCACCCGCGGGACAGATCAGCCCCAGCATTTT
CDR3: CASTRGTDQPQHF

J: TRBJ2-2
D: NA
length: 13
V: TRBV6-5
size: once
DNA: TGTGCCAGCCGGGGCGCGAACACCGGGGAGCTGTTTTTT
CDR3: CASRGANTGELFF

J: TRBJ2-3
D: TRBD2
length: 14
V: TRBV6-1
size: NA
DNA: TGTGCCAGCAGACTAGCGTTTGGCACAGATACGCAGTATTTT
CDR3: CASRLAFGTDTQYF

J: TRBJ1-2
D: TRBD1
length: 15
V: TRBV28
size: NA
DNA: TGTGCCAGCAGCCCCGGGACAGGGAGGGGGTGGGGCTACACCTTC
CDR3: CASSPGTGRGWGYTF

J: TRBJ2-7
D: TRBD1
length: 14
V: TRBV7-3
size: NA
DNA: TGTGCCAGCAGCGTCGGGACAGGCACCTACGAGCAGTACTTC
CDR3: CASSVGTGTYEQYF

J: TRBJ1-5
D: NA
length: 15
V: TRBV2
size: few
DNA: TGTGCCAGCACTATCCAGGGGCCGAGCAATCAGCCCCAGCATTTT
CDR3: CASTIQGPSNQPQHF

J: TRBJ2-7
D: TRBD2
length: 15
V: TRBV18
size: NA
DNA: TGTGCCAGCTCACCTGGACTAGCGATCTCCTACGAGCAGTACTTC
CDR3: CASSPGLAISYEQYF

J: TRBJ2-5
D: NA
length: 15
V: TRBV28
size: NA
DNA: TGTGCCAGCAGCCGGGCGGGGCACGCCTTAGGGACCCAGTACTTC
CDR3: CASSRAGHALGTQYF

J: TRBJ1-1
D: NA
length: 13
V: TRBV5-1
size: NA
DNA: TGCGCCAGCAGCTTGGGGTCAGGCACTGAAGCTTTCTTT
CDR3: CASSLGSGTEAFF

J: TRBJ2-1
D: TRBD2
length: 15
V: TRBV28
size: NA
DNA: TGTGCCAGCAGTTTTGGACTAGCGGGAGTTTATGAGCAGTTCTTC
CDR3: CASSFGLAGVYEQFF

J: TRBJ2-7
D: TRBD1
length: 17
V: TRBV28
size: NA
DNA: TGTGCCAGCAGCCCTTACCCCTCGGACAGGAACCCCTACGAGCAGTACTTC
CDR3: CASSPYPSDRNPYEQYF

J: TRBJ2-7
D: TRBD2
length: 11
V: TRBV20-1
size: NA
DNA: TGCAGTGCTAGGGGCCGGGGGGTAAAATACTTC
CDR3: CSARGRGVKYF

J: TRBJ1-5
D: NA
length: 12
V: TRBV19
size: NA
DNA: TGTGCCAGTAGTATTTGGGACCAGCCCCAGCATTTT
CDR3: CASSIWDQPQHF

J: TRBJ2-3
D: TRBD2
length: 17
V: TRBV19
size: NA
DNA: TGTGCCAGTAGTATCGGACTAGCGGAGGCTAGCACAGATACGCAGTATTTT
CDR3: CASSIGLAEASTDTQYF

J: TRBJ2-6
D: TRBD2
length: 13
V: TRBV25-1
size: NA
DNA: TGTGCCAGCGGGGGGGCTGGGGCCAACGTCCTGACTTTC
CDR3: CASGGAGANVLTF

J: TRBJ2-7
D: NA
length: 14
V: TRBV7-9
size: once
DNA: TGTGCCAGCAGCCCTTCGGGAGACCATAACGAGCAGTACTTC
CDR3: CASSPSGDHNEQYF